This T cell receptor (beta chain) derives from a study of identical twins. Germline CDR1 reads SQVTM; CDR2 reads ANQGSEA. This CDR3 has 19 residues. V shed 8 bases and J 3 bases; nucleotides not matched to a gene: 21. Study results and caveats: It was possible that invariant MAIT and iNKT cells partly confounded the zero-insertion analyses.

There were only healthy Caucasians among the donors. Comment on this clonotype: The antigen remains unidentified.

TCRdb itself ran the 5' RACE reads through MiXCR, one entry per CDR3 protein. The sample carries 1.5 million to 2 million distinct CDR3 sequences, under 35% recorded once. Sequencing used cord blood. The chain uses TRBV29-1 and TRBJ2-3; 12 bases line up with TRBD2. This clonotype originated in a newborn girl in good health. The CDR3 coding sequence is TGCAGCTCGGGTCCTAGCGGGAGGGAGCCCGTGGGGGGGACAGATACGCAGTATTTT. Encoded protein: CSSGPSGREPVGGTDTQYF.